This TCR beta chain is from a study of T cell repertoires in cytomegalovirus infection. In the study overall: Selection of CMV epitopes for the study included recently identified HLA-C-restricted and well-studied HLA-B-restricted ones. Public signatures in TCR beta pointed to CMV infection and matching HLA type.

This clonotype was observed at least ten times. Its antigen is unidentified. Study-wide points: The ex vivo response was dominated by HLA-C-restricted CMV-specific TCR beta clonotypes. CMV carriers with the relevant HLA were identified by cumulative public TCR beta family frequency.

TCRdb independently ran MiXCR on the reads; one entry per CDR3 protein. The data contain some 920,000 distinct CDR3 sequences, roughly 30% of them seen just once; the ten biggest clones take up more than 12%. The V gene's germline CDR1 is SGHVS and CDR2 FNYEAQ. The CDR3 length is 13 residues. V lost 1 base to trimming and J lost 6 bases, with 9 bases between them. The clonotype comes from a human donor in good health (CMV status not recorded). Some clones in this sample may be carry-over from other donors' samples. The input for sequencing was cultured CD8+ T cells from PBMCs, taken from culture after CMV antigen stimulation. The chain recombines TRBV7-6 with TRBJ1-2; no clear D. The CDR3 nucleotides are TGTGCCAGCAGCTTAGGGGAGTCGGATGGCTACACCTTC. Translated: CASSLGESDGYTF.